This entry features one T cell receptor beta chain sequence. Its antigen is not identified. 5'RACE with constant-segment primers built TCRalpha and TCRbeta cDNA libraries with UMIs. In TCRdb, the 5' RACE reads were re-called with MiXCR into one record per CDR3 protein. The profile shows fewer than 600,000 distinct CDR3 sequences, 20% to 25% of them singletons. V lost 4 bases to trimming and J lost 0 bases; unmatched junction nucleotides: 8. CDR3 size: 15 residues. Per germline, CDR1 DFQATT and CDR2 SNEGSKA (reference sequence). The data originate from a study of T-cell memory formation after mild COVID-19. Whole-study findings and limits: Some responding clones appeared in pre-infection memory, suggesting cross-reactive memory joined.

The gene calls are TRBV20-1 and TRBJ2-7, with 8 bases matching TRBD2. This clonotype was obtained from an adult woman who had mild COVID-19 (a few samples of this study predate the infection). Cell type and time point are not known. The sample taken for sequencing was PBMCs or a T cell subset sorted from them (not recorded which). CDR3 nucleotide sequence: TGCAGTGCTAAGGAAGCGGGAGACCTCTCCTACGAGCAGTACTTC. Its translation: CSAKEAGDLSYEQYF.